Listed here are 16 T cell receptor beta chains from one sample, sequenced in a study of identical twins. TCRdb re-called the 5' RACE reads with MiXCR, one entry per CDR3 protein. This repertoire shows 700,000 or so distinct CDR3 sequences, 8.6% found once; its top ten account for 0.8% to 1%. In addition, the sample was reused for a study of yellow fever vaccine responses in identical twins.

The sample consisted of PBMCs. The receptors come from a woman aged 18-29 years in good health.

V is TRBV18 and J is TRBJ2-3; D gene ambiguous. This CDR3 has 15 residues. V dropped 3 bases and J dropped 2 bases, with 12 bases sitting between them. Germline values: CDR1 KGHSH, CDR2 LQKENI. The CDR3 DNA reads as TGTGCCAGCTCACCTCCGACACTAAACACAGATACGCAGTATTTT. This encodes CASSPPTLNTDTQYF.

The V and J genes are TRBV3-1 and TRBJ2-7, with 10 bases that match TRBD2. There are 16 residues in the CDR3. Germline-derived CDR1 and CDR2 are LGHDT and YNNKEL (reference sequence). Germline trimming cut 4 bases from V and 5 bases from J; bases unmatched to any gene: 11. For the CDR3, the DNA is TGTGCCAGCAGCCGCCAACTAGCGGGGCAGTCCCACGAGCAGTACTTC. As protein: CASSRQLAGQSHEQYF.

This clonotype has more than one count but fewer than ten. The chain employs TRBV20-1 and TRBJ2-7; 7 nucleotides match TRBD2. This CDR3 contains 17 residues. V shed 6 bases and J 4 bases; nucleotides not matched to a gene: 21. The V gene's germline CDR1 is DFQATT and CDR2 SNEGSKA (reference sequence). The CDR3 spells CSARYLPAGTFRYEQYF. In nucleotides, the CDR3 is TGCAGTGCAAGATACCTCCCAGCGGGAACGTTTAGGTACGAGCAGTACTTC.

This sequence joins TRBV7-9 and TRBJ2-2; no firm D call. CDR3 length: 15 residues. The germline gives CDR1 SEHNR, CDR2 FQNEAQ (reference sequence). The V and J ends lost 0 bases and 6 bases respectively, with 11 bases between them. The CDR3 region has the DNA TGTGCCAGCAGCTTAGCAGGGTCTTATCCCGGGGAGCTGTTTTTT. Translated, it gives CASSLAGSYPGELFF.

Notes on this clonotype: A read error may be the cause here, since a much bigger clone is one base away. The rearrangement links TRBV11-2 to TRBJ2-1; 10 bases match TRBD2. V lost 6 bases and J lost 4; bases outside the gene matches: 6. The germline V gene encodes CDR1 SGHAT and CDR2 FQNNGV. The CDR3 length is 15 residues. CDR3 in DNA: TGTGCCAGCAGGATAGCGGGAGGCAGGTACAATGAGCAGTTCTTC. Its protein product is CASRIAGGRYNEQFF.

This clonotype was recorded many times. The chain employs TRBV14 and TRBJ2-1; 10 nucleotides agree with TRBD2. Looked up from germline, CDR1 is SGHDN and CDR2 is FVKESK. CDR3 size: 16 residues. The trim removed 2 bases at V and 8 bases at J, leaving 9 bases unmatched. In nucleotides, the CDR3 is TGTGCCAGCAGCCAACTAAGCGGGGGGGCCCGCGATGAGCAGTTCTTC. Its protein product is CASSQLSGGARDEQFF.

This clonotype was recorded at least ten times. The chain recombines TRBV11-2 with TRBJ2-7; no definite D call. The CDR3 runs 19 residues. In germline, CDR1 is SGHAT, CDR2 FQNNGV. Between the trimmed V and J ends, which lost 5 bases and 1 base, there was a span of 27 bases. CDR3 nucleotides: TGTGCCAGCAGCCCCCGAAAGAAAGGTCCTGCTCTTCCATCCTACGAGCAGTACTTC. It is translated as CASSPRKKGPALPSYEQYF.

This clonotype showed up just a few times. Here the CDR3 reads CASSLVAQGRYEQYF. CDR3 DNA: TGTGCCAGCAGCTTAGTGGCCCAGGGGAGGTACGAGCAGTACTTC. The J gene is TRBJ2-7, the V gene TRBV7-2, with D tentatively TRBD1 or TRBD2 (6 bases each). V lost 1 base and J 4 bases, leaving 14 bases between the germline ends. Germline V gene lookup returns CDR1 SGHTA and CDR2 FQGNSA. There are 15 residues in the CDR3. The full variable domain, rest sourced from reference TRBV7-2 and TRBJ2-7, is GAGVSQSPSNKVTEKGKDVELRCDPISGHTALYWYRQSLGQGLEFLIYFQGNSAPDKSGLPSDRFSAERTGGSVSTLTIQRTQQEDSAVYLCASSLVAQGRYEQYFGPGTRLTVT.

The rearrangement joins TRBV28 to TRBJ2-5; D is ambiguous. CDR1 and CDR2 from the germline V gene are MDHEN and SYDVKM. The germline V and J ends were trimmed by 1 base and 2 bases, with 8 bases remaining between them. This CDR3 region has 14 residues. The CDR3 bases are TGTGCCAGCAGTTTATCCAGGCTACAAGAGACCCAGTACTTC. Translated: CASSLSRLQETQYF.

This clonotype was picked up a small number of times. The CDR3 sequence: CASSPRQDPVEQYF. The CDR3 bases are TGTGCCAGCAGCCCTAGACAGGACCCTGTCGAGCAGTACTTC. The V and J genes are TRBV7-9 and TRBJ2-7, with TRBD1 as a possible D gene (6 bases). Trimming stripped 5 bases from V and 6 bases from J, with 17 bases between. The CDR3 runs 14 residues. Looked up from germline, CDR1 is SEHNR and CDR2 is FQNEAQ (reference sequence).

This clonotype was counted once. One end of the junction is discordant with germline, which a read error may explain. The chain links TRBV27 to TRBJ1-5; no clear D. CDR1 is MNHEY, CDR2 SMNVEV, per germline (reference sequence). This CDR3 has 13 residues. CDR3 residues: CASSLLSNQPHHF. The CDR3 nucleotides are TGTGCCAGCAGTTTATTAAGCAATCAGCCCCATCATTTT.

This rearrangement joins TRBV19 to TRBJ1-6; the D is unclear. Germline V gives CDR1 LNHDA, CDR2 SQIVND (reference sequence). Trimming pared 5 bases from V and 5 bases from J, leaving 10 bases between. The CDR3 spans 14 residues. The CDR3 DNA is TGTGCCAGTAGTCCCCTTGCGGATAATTCACCCCTCCACTTT. It is translated as CASSPLADNSPLHF.

The table lists this clonotype with a few counts. J is TRBJ2-7 and V is TRBV6-1; a weak D match, TRBD1 (7 bases). This CDR3 is built from 15 residues. The V gene's germline CDR1 is MNHNS and CDR2 SASEGT. V gave up 1 base and J gave up 6 bases, with 16 bases separating them. The CDR3: CASSEVAGGLGEQYF. Here the CDR3 DNA reads TGTGCCAGCAGTGAAGTGGCAGGGGGGCTGGGCGAGCAGTACTTC.

At least ten counts were recorded for this clonotype. This sequence joins TRBV3-1 and TRBJ1-4; D gene unclear. This CDR3 region has 14 residues. Germline V CDR1 and CDR2: LGHDT, YNNKEL (reference sequence). V lost 4 bases, J lost 5 bases, and 11 bases lay in between. CDR3 DNA: TGTGCCAGCAGCCGACAAAGACCAAATGAAAAACTGTTTTTT. Protein: CASSRQRPNEKLFF.

V and J are TRBV20-1 and TRBJ2-7; TRBD2 matches 11 bases. CDR3 length: 14 amino acids. Trimming removed 3 bases from V and 3 bases from J; junction bases left unmatched: 4. Per the germline V gene, CDR1 is DFQATT and CDR2 is SNEGSKA (reference sequence). CDR3 protein: CSASGTSGFYEQYF. Here the CDR3 DNA reads TGCAGTGCTAGTGGGACTAGCGGATTCTACGAGCAGTACTTC.

There are many counts of this clonotype. This chain connects TRBV28 to TRBJ2-1; 12 nucleotides match TRBD2. The CDR3 totals 16 residues. V lost 4 bases, J lost 8 bases, and 9 bases stayed unmatched. CDR1 MDHEN and CDR2 SYDVKM come from the germline V gene. The CDR3 loop reads CASSWGPSGRGDEQFF. CDR3 bases: TGTGCCAGCAGTTGGGGGCCTAGCGGGAGGGGCGATGAGCAGTTCTTC.